This TCR beta chain was sequenced for a study of blood T cell repertoires in COVID-19. About the study: Acute and convalescent COVID-19 samples came from the United States, Italy and Spain. PBMCs, B-cell-depleted T cells, or T cells were the source of the cDNA or gDNA that made up the material.

In the original workflow: Reference gene primer amplification in the assay estimated nucleated cell counts. Assay: immunoSEQ multiplex PCR; the TCRdb copy retains only in-frame clones and omits some. V, J and clone size reflect that table, while D and trimming were determined from the DNA. Of about 200,000 clones in the sample, approximately 87% are singletons; the top ten hold approximately 0.75%. The CDR3 has 15 amino acids. The source material was peripheral blood. The clonotype originates from a woman aged 70-85 years with acute or convalescent COVID-19. The chain joins TRBV21-1 to TRBJ1-5; TRBD1, the table's D call, lacks a check against the DNA. TRBV21-1 is shown as a pseudogene. In DNA form, the CDR3 reads TGTGCCAGCAGCAATTTAGGGGATGTTAATCAGCCCCAGCATTTT. This translates into CASSNLGDVNQPQHF.